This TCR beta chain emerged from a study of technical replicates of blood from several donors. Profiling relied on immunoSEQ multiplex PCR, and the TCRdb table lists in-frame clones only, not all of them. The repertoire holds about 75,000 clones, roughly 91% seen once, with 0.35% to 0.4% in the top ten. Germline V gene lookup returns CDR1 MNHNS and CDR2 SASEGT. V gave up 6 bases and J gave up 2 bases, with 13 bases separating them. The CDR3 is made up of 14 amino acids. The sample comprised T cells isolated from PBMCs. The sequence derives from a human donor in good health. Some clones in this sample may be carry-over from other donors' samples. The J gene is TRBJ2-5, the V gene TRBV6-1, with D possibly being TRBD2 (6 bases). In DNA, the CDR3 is TGTGCCAGCAGGTACGGGGGTTCTCAAGAGACCCAGTACTTC. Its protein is CASRYGGSQETQYF.